This TCR beta chain was retrieved from a study of cytomegalovirus exposure and HLA in healthy donors. Study outcomes and limitations: The study put about 180 TCR beta chains on its list as cytomegalovirus-associated.

This table comes from immunoSEQ multiplex PCR, and its TCRdb copy is limited to in-frame clones, with some not included. The data hold a few hundred thousand clones, with about 86% observed a single time. Germline V lookup: CDR1 KGHSH, CDR2 LQKENI. Trimming took off 2 bases at V and 3 bases at J, with 5 bases between the two ends. CDR3 length equals 12 residues. Points on this clone: The antigen remains undetermined.

Sequencing was done on a sample of PBMCs. The chain combines TRBV18 with TRBJ2-7, with no clear D. The receptor comes from a woman under 30 in good health and CMV-seronegative. CDR3 amino acids: CASSPGHYEQYF. The CDR3 DNA sequence: TGTGCCAGCTCACCAGGGCACTACGAGCAGTACTTC.